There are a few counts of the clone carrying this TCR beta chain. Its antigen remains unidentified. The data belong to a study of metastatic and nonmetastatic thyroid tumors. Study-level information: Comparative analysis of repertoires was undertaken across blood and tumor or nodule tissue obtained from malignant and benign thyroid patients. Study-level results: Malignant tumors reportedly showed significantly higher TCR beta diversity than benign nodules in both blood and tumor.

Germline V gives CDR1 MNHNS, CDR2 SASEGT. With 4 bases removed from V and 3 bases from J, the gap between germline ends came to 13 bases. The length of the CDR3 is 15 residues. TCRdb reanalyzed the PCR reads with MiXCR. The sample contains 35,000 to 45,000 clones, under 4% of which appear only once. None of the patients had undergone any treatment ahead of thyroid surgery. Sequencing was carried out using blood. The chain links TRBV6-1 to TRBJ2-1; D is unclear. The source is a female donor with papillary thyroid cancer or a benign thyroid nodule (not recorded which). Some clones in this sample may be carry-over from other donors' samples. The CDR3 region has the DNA TGTGCCAGCAGTGCCTTAGAGTGGGGCTACAATGAGCAGTTCTTC. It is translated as CASSALEWGYNEQFF.